Given below is one T cell receptor (beta chain) in context. The protocol was immunoSEQ multiplex PCR, while the TCRdb copy is restricted to in-frame clones and leaves out a portion. This table holds over 200,000 clones, 86% found once. CDR3 length: 16 residues. Trimming cost V 0 bases and J 0 bases, with 12 bases left between them. Germline V gene data show CDR1 as SGHRS and CDR2 as YFSETQ. This specimen comes from a study of blood T cell repertoires in COVID-19. Study details: Material from acute and convalescent COVID-19 was sourced from the United States, Italy and Spain. Sample material is recorded as cDNA or gDNA derived from T cells, B-cell-depleted T cells, or PBMCs.

V is TRBV5-1 and J is TRBJ1-2, with D possibly matching TRBD1 (5 bases). This clonotype was sampled from a man aged 35 to 55 who had recovered from COVID-19. Sequences were obtained from peripheral blood. This CDR3 reads CASSLVLGGANYGYTF. DNA of the CDR3: TGCGCCAGCAGCTTGGTTTTGGGGGGAGCTAACTATGGCTACACCTTC.